This TCR beta chain was captured in a study of Ad26.COV2.S vaccination and SARS-CoV-2 variants. J gave up 5 bases and V 6 bases, and 6 bases lay outside the gene matches. CDR1 MNHEY and CDR2 SVGEGT come from the germline V gene. The CDR3 runs 15 residues. The treatment: roughly 18 received Ad26.COV2.S at low or high dose, single or two shots; about 5 received placebo; per-sample allocation not given. Sampling was performed 63 days after the first vaccine or placebo injection. Assay used: immunoSEQ multiplex PCR; TCRdb lists only in-frame clones, some missing. Here the sample spans approximately 360,000 clones, about four fifths being singletons.

V is TRBV6-2 or TRBV6-3 and J is TRBJ2-3; 12 bases line up with TRBD2. This material consisted of peripheral blood, taken in a trial of Ad26.COV2.S vaccine versus placebo. The sequence was collected from a person aged 18-60 years who received the Ad26.COV2.S COVID-19 vaccine or a placebo. The chain's CDR3 is CASSLAGGEIDTQYF. The DNA of the CDR3 is TGTGCCAGCAGCCTAGCGGGGGGGGAGATAGATACGCAGTATTTT.